This T cell receptor (beta chain) emerged from a study of blood T cell repertoires in COVID-19. Study-wide context: From the United States, Italy and Spain came samples of acute and convalescent COVID-19.

Trimming removed 6 bases at V and 2 bases at J, with 8 bases between. The germline CDR1 and CDR2 sequences are MNHEY and SVGAGI. The CDR3 runs 12 residues. TCRdb's table, derived via immunoSEQ multiplex PCR, lists solely in-frame clones and lacks some. The sample holds about 310,000 clones; nearly 90% are singletons and the top ten take around 0.97%. The J gene is TRBJ2-7, the V gene TRBV6-5; maybe TRBD1 (6 bases). The source is a middle-aged woman with COVID-19, enrolled during active disease. Material: peripheral blood. This CDR3 is CASSRGPYEQYF. CDR3 DNA: TGTGCCAGCAGCAGGGGACCCTACGAGCAGTACTTC.